Following are 14 T cell receptor beta chains from one sample sequenced in a study of blood T cell repertoires in COVID-19. Assay used: immunoSEQ multiplex PCR; TCRdb lists only in-frame clones, some missing. Of 110,000 to 150,000 clones listed, 60% to 85% are singletons. Sequences were obtained from peripheral blood. The origin of the receptors is an older woman with acute or convalescent COVID-19.

The chain couples TRBV7-9 to TRBJ2-2; weak D call: TRBD2 (5 bases). Germline CDR1 is SEHNR and CDR2 is FQNEAQ (reference sequence). Trimming removed 2 bases at V and 5 bases at J, with 12 bases between. The CDR3 covers 15 residues. This chain's CDR3 is CASSLLGMGTGELFF. Here the CDR3 DNA reads TGTGCCAGCAGCTTACTCGGGATGGGGACCGGGGAGCTGTTTTTT.

The chain employs TRBV5-8 and TRBJ2-7; no clear D. Germline V gene lookup returns CDR1 SGHTS and CDR2 YDEGEE. Between the trimmed V and J ends, which lost 2 bases and 4 bases, there was a span of 16 bases. The CDR3 covers 15 residues. The CDR3 spells CASSFLTEKTYEQYF. The CDR3 coding sequence is TGTGCCAGCAGCTTTTTGACGGAGAAGACTTACGAGCAGTACTTC.

This clone was counted only a few times. The rearrangement links TRBV11-2 to TRBJ2-1; 12 bases align to TRBD2. The CDR3 runs 17 residues. Germline CDR1 SGHAT, CDR2 FQNNGV. Losses at the gene ends were 4 bases for V and 6 bases for J; bases not matched to a gene: 10. CDR3 nucleotides: TGTGCCAGCAGCTGGGGACTAGCGGGTTTTCCGCCCAATGAGCAGTTCTTC. Its protein product is CASSWGLAGFPPNEQFF. The variable domain in full, with the rest retrieved from reference TRBV11-2 and TRBJ2-1, is EAGVAQSPRYKIIEKRQSVAFWCNPISGHATLYWYQQILGQGPKLLIQFQNNGVVDDSQLPKDRFSAERLKGVDSTLKIQPAKLEDSAVYLCASSWGLAGFPPNEQFFGPGTRLTVL.

The chain is built from TRBV5-4 and TRBJ2-3, with D perhaps matching TRBD2 (5 bases). V lost 4 bases and J 0 bases, leaving 15 bases between the germline ends. Germline V gene sequence: CDR1 SGHNT, CDR2 YYREEE (reference sequence). The length of the CDR3 is 16 residues. The CDR3 coding sequence is TGTGCCAGCAGCCCTGTTGGCGGGTTTAGCACAGATACGCAGTATTTT. It is translated as CASSPVGGFSTDTQYF.

CDR3 region: CAWNPGDSYGYTF. DNA for the CDR3: TGTGCCTGGAACCCAGGGGACAGCTATGGCTACACCTTC. V and J are TRBV30 and TRBJ1-2; TRBD1 matches 7 bases. The CDR3 is 13 amino acids. The germline CDR1 and CDR2 sequences are GTSNPN and SVGIG (reference sequence). V trimming: 4 bases; J trimming: 4 bases; junction bases outside the gene matches: 6.

The gene calls are TRBV7-8 and TRBJ1-2; possible D gene TRBD1, 5 bases. Deletions cut 3 bases from V and 7 bases from J, with 12 bases between. The CDR3 is made up of 13 amino acids. Per germline, CDR1 SGHVS and CDR2 FQNEAQ. Here the CDR3 DNA reads TGTGCCAGCAGCTTGGGTGGGGCAGTTGGCTACACCTTC. Its translation is CASSLGGAVGYTF.

The chain couples TRBV30 to TRBJ1-6; D not certain. The V end was cut by 0 bases, the J end by 7 bases, with 4 bases between. Germline V gene lookup returns CDR1 GTSNPN and CDR2 SVGIG (reference sequence). This CDR3 region has 12 residues. The CDR3 here is CAWSVLNSPLHF. Here the CDR3 DNA reads TGTGCCTGGAGTGTACTGAATTCACCCCTCCACTTT.

The gene calls are TRBV12-3 or TRBV12-4 and TRBJ1-2; D ambiguous. The CDR3 consists of 13 residues. The V end was cut by 3 bases, the J end by 0 bases, with 5 bases between. As DNA, the CDR3 is TGTGCCAGCAGTTTTCAGACTAACTATGGCTACACCTTC. This translates into CASSFQTNYGYTF.

V is TRBV5-4 and J is TRBJ2-5, with D possibly TRBD1 on 6 matching bases. In germline, CDR1 is SGHNT, CDR2 YYREEE (reference sequence). This CDR3 is built from 14 residues. With 4 bases removed from V and 4 bases from J, the gap between germline ends came to 14 bases. The CDR3 sequence: CASSITGLRETQYF. Here the CDR3 DNA reads TGTGCCAGCAGCATAACAGGGTTGAGAGAGACCCAGTACTTC.

The gene calls are TRBV5-6 and TRBJ1-6, with 10 bases aligning to TRBD1. The CDR3 contains 16 residues. CDR1 and CDR2 from the germline V gene are SGHDT and YYEEEE. V lost 2 bases, J lost 7 bases, and 6 bases stayed unmatched. Here the CDR3 reads CASSLPGQGRNSPLHF. CDR3 bases: TGTGCCAGCAGCTTACCGGGACAGGGGAGAAATTCACCCCTCCACTTT.

The chain joins TRBV7-9 to TRBJ2-5, with 7 bases aligning to TRBD1. The CDR3 totals 14 residues. Per germline, CDR1 SEHNR and CDR2 FQNEAQ (reference sequence). V shed 7 bases, J shed 4 bases, and the junction held 9 bases outside the gene matches. The CDR3 DNA follows: TGTGCCAGCATTGACAGGGAGTTTCTAGAGACCCAGTACTTC. It specifies CASIDREFLETQYF.

The chain recombines TRBV11-2 with TRBJ2-7, with 12 bases lining up with TRBD2. The CDR3 has 18 amino acids. The germline V gene has CDR1 SGHAT and CDR2 FQNNGV. J gave up 3 bases and V 5 bases, and 14 bases lay outside the gene matches. The CDR3 DNA follows: TGTGCCAGCAGCCGAGGAACTAGCGGGAGGCGTTTGGGCTACGAGCAGTACTTC. Amino acid sequence: CASSRGTSGRRLGYEQYF.

The rearrangement uses TRBV5-1 and TRBJ2-5, with a weak D call TRBD1 (5 bases). The CDR3 length is 13 residues. CDR1 and CDR2 (germline): SGHRS, YFSETQ. Trimming shortened V by 0 bases and J by 4 bases, and 7 bases separated the two germline ends. The CDR3 protein is CASSLARVETQYF. In DNA form, the CDR3 reads TGCGCCAGCAGCTTGGCCAGGGTAGAGACCCAGTACTTC. Filled out from reference TRBV5-1 and TRBJ2-5, the complete variable domain reads KAGVTQTPRYLIKTRGQQVTLSCSPISGHRSVSWYQQTPGQGLQFLFEYFSETQRNKGNFPGRFSGRQFSNSRSEMNVSTLELGDSALYLCASSLARVETQYFGPGTRLLVL.

The V and J genes are TRBV27 and TRBJ1-3; 7 nucleotides align to TRBD1. Trimming took 8 bases from V and 0 from J; bases not matched to a gene: 13. The CDR3 length is 17 residues. CDR1 is MNHEY and CDR2 is SMNVEV in the germline V gene (reference sequence). CDR3 nucleotide sequence: TGTGCCAGCGAGGAAGCCTACAGGGGAAGCTCTGGAAACACCATATATTTT. The encoded protein is CASEEAYRGSSGNTIYF.